This T cell receptor (beta chain) was documented in a study of cytomegalovirus exposure and HLA in healthy donors. General study points: Despite most TCR sequences being rare, some public TCRs occurred in many donors.

The PCR made use of 60 Vbeta and 13 Jbeta primers. Clones were sequenced by immunoSEQ multiplex PCR, and TCRdb holds only the in-frame ones, with some missing. The sample has about 120,000 clones; more than 65% are singletons. Those who donated were healthy bone marrow donors. Donors likely had unrecorded immune exposures despite being nominally healthy when sampled. Note on this clone: Antigen: not known.

The TCR sequence derives from a man between 35 and 55 years old in good health and CMV-seropositive. The sequenced material came from PBMCs.

CDR3 sequence (DNA): TGTGCCAGCAGCGGGGACAGTAAAAACATTCAGTACTTC. Translating it yields CASSGDSKNIQYF. The V gene is TRBV9, the J gene TRBJ2-4; 7 bases agree with TRBD1. The CDR3 is made up of 13 amino acids. Germline trimming cut 3 bases from V and 4 bases from J; bases unmatched to any gene: 1. Germline values: CDR1 SGDLS, CDR2 YYNGEE.